Listed here are 19 T cell receptor beta chains from one sample, sequenced in a study of blood T cell repertoires in COVID-19. Sequencing was performed with immunoSEQ multiplex PCR; in TCRdb, only in-frame clones are kept and a portion is missing. The table lists about 52,000 clones, 86% of them singletons. The sample was peripheral blood. These TCRs come from a woman older than 75 with acute or convalescent COVID-19.

The genes are TRBV12-5 and TRBJ1-6; 8 bases fit TRBD1. The CDR3 runs 14 residues. The junction had 7 bases not matched to a gene; V was cut back by 5 bases and J by 10 bases. Germline V gene sequence: CDR1 LGHNT, CDR2 FRNRAP. The CDR3 sequence: CASGHDRGRSPLHF. CDR3 DNA: TGTGCTAGTGGTCACGACAGGGGTCGGTCACCCCTCCACTTT.

The rearrangement uses TRBV7-9 and TRBJ1-4; D perhaps matches TRBD1 (5 bases). The CDR3 sequence is 13 residues long. The germline V gene encodes CDR1 SEHNR and CDR2 FQNEAQ (reference sequence). Trimming cost V 2 bases and J 8 bases, with 9 bases left between them. CDR3 nucleotide sequence: TGTGCCAGCAGCTTACCAGGGAGGGAAAAACTGTTTTTT. It yields the protein CASSLPGREKLFF.

V is TRBV13 and J is TRBJ1-1; 7 bases map to TRBD1. V lost 7 bases to trimming and J lost 1 base; unmatched junction nucleotides: 6. The germline V gene encodes CDR1 PRHDT and CDR2 FYEKMQ (reference sequence). The CDR3 runs to 14 residues. CDR3 sequence (DNA): TGTGCCAGCAACGGGGACAGAAAGAACACTGAAGCTTTCTTT. It specifies CASNGDRKNTEAFF.

Only one count was recorded for this clone. This sequence joins TRBV7-3 and TRBJ2-1; 8 bases match TRBD2. V trimming: 5 bases; J trimming: 2 bases; junction bases outside the gene matches: 5. The germline gives CDR1 SGHTA, CDR2 FQGTGA. This CDR3 spans 15 amino acids. The CDR3 DNA sequence: TGTGCCAGCAGCCCCTCGGGGGGGCCCTACAATGAGCAGTTCTTC. Amino acids: CASSPSGGPYNEQFF. Supplemented by reference TRBV7-3 and TRBJ2-1, the full variable domain reads GAGVSQTPSNKVTEKGKYVELRCDPISGHTALYWYRQSLGQGPEFLIYFQGTGAADDSGLPNDRFFAVRPEGSVSTLKIQRTERGDSAVYLCASSPSGGPYNEQFFGPGTRLTVL.

This clone was seen a handful of times. The chain recombines TRBV19 with TRBJ1-5; D ambiguous. Per the germline V gene, CDR1 is LNHDA and CDR2 is SQIVND (reference sequence). The CDR3 spans 19 residues. V gave up 7 bases and J gave up 5 bases, with 30 bases separating them. The CDR3 is CASTMRPPDSSNPYQPQHF. CDR3 DNA sequence: TGTGCCAGTACTATGAGGCCGCCGGATAGCTCAAACCCTTATCAGCCCCAGCATTTT.

The V and J genes are TRBV9 and TRBJ2-3, with 8 bases fitting TRBD1. The germline V gene encodes CDR1 SGDLS and CDR2 YYNGEE. This CDR3 region has 15 residues. Unmatched junction bases numbered 7, after V lost 0 bases and J lost 7 bases. This CDR3 is CASSVGTGYVNTQYF. DNA of the CDR3: TGTGCCAGCAGCGTAGGGACAGGGTACGTAAATACGCAGTATTTT.

The rearrangement joins TRBV14 to TRBJ1-2; D is unresolved. The CDR3 spans 13 residues. The V end was cut by 3 bases, the J end by 8 bases, with 13 bases between. Looked up from germline, CDR1 is SGHDN and CDR2 is FVKESK. The CDR3 DNA reads TGTGCCAGCAGCCAGGCAAGGCGAGGGGGCTACACCTTC. As protein: CASSQARRGGYTF.

The rearrangement uses TRBV18 and TRBJ1-2; D gene ambiguous. CDR1 KGHSH and CDR2 LQKENI come from the germline V gene. The CDR3 length is 17 residues. V was shortened by 6 bases and J by 0 bases, with 20 bases between the two germline ends. CDR3 region: CASSLGGRALTNYGYTF. The DNA of the CDR3 is TGTGCCAGCTCCCTCGGCGGCCGTGCTCTGACTAACTATGGCTACACCTTC.

V usage is TRBV27 and J usage is TRBJ2-3; the match to TRBD2 covers 10 bases. The V gene's germline CDR1 is MNHEY and CDR2 SMNVEV (reference sequence). This CDR3 is built from 16 residues. V dropped 5 bases and J dropped 4; count of bases not matched to a gene: 9. The CDR3 nucleotides read TGTGCCAGCAGTCCCTATAGCGGGGGGCGACCAGATACGCAGTATTTT. This gives the protein CASSPYSGGRPDTQYF.

V usage is TRBV5-6 and J usage is TRBJ1-2; no reliable D call. The CDR3 has 15 amino acids. Germline-derived CDR1 and CDR2 are SGHDT and YYEEEE. V lost 2 bases and J lost 0, with 11 bases in between. CDR3 nucleotide sequence: TGTGCCAGCAGCTTTTCAGGCCAACCTAACTATGGCTACACCTTC. Protein sequence: CASSFSGQPNYGYTF. Together with reference TRBV5-6 and TRBJ1-2, the CDR3 gives the full variable domain: DAGVTQSPTHLIKTRGQQVTLRCSPKSGHDTVSWYQQALGQGPQFIFQYYEEEERQRGNFPDRFSGHQFPNYSSELNVNALLLGDSALYLCASSFSGQPNYGYTFGSGTRLTVV.

This chain joins TRBV9 and TRBJ1-1; 8 bases are shared with TRBD1. Germline V lookup: CDR1 SGDLS, CDR2 YYNGEE. This CDR3 comprises 14 residues. J lost 8 bases, V lost 0 bases, and 6 bases had no gene match. The CDR3 protein is CASSVVPGTGEAFF. The CDR3 DNA sequence: TGTGCCAGCAGCGTAGTCCCCGGGACAGGAGAAGCTTTCTTT. Looking up the rest from reference TRBV9 and TRBJ1-1 gives the full variable domain: DSGVTQTPKHLITATGQRVTLRCSPRSGDLSVYWYQQSLDQGLQFLIQYYNGEERAKGNILERFSAQQFPDLHSELNLSSLELGDSALYFCASSVVPGTGEAFFGQGTRLTVV.

This rearrangement joins TRBV2 to TRBJ2-1; 9 bases line up with TRBD2. V lost 7 bases and J lost 5; bases outside the gene matches: 9. Germline CDR1 and CDR2: SNHLY and FYNNEI. CDR3 length: 15 residues. CDR3 protein: CASTRLAGVNNEQFF. The DNA for the CDR3 is TGTGCCAGCACTAGGTTAGCGGGAGTTAACAATGAGCAGTTCTTC.

This clone was counted a single time. The CDR3: CASSPLGPGQGSDTQYF. Here the CDR3 DNA reads TGTGCCAGCTCACCACTTGGCCCGGGACAGGGTTCAGATACGCAGTATTTT. The rearrangement uses TRBV18 and TRBJ2-3; 9 bases match TRBD1. CDR3 length: 17 residues. The V segment lost 1 base and the J segment 4 bases; nucleotides outside the gene matches: 9. Germline CDR1 is KGHSH and CDR2 is LQKENI.

The rearrangement uses TRBV9 and TRBJ1-2; TRBD1 agrees at 9 bases. Germline V gives CDR1 SGDLS, CDR2 YYNGEE. Unmatched junction bases numbered 5, after V lost 4 bases and J lost 1 base. The CDR3 is 15 residues long. The CDR3 loop is CASSPTGGVNYGYTF. The CDR3 nucleotides are TGTGCCAGCAGCCCGACAGGGGGGGTTAACTATGGCTACACCTTC.

The chain carries TRBV25-1 and TRBJ1-1, with D tentatively TRBD1 (5 bases). Trimming took off 5 bases at V and 1 base at J, with 11 bases between the two ends. The CDR3 extends over 14 amino acids. CDR1 is MGHDK and CDR2 is SYGVNS in the germline V gene. In nucleotides, the CDR3 is TGTGCCAGCAGTTACCATACAGGGAACACTGAAGCTTTCTTT. It codes for CASSYHTGNTEAFF.

The rearrangement uses TRBV6-1 and TRBJ1-2, with D hard to call. Germline values: CDR1 MNHNS, CDR2 SASEGT. The CDR3 sequence is 12 residues long. V gave up 0 bases and J gave up 7 bases, with 6 bases separating them. For the CDR3, the DNA is TGTGCCAGCAGTGAAGCGAGTCGTGGCTACACCTTC. It is translated as CASSEASRGYTF.

CDR3 nucleotides: TGTGCCAGTAGGGGACAGGTCAATCAGCCCCAGCATTTT. It is translated as CASRGQVNQPQHF. The chain recombines TRBV19 with TRBJ1-5, with 8 bases identical to TRBD1. Germline trimming cut 6 bases from V and 3 bases from J; bases unmatched to any gene: 1. This CDR3 is 13 amino acids long. CDR1 and CDR2 (germline): LNHDA, SQIVND (reference sequence).

The rearrangement links TRBV9 to TRBJ2-1; 9 bases match TRBD1. The CDR3 consists of 16 residues. Germline V gene lookup returns CDR1 SGDLS and CDR2 YYNGEE. V lost 3 bases to trimming and J lost 4 bases; unmatched junction nucleotides: 8. CDR3 loop: CASSATAGTGYNEQFF. CDR3 coding DNA: TGTGCCAGCAGCGCGACCGCCGGGACAGGGTACAATGAGCAGTTCTTC.

CDR3 DNA: TGTGCCATCACAAGGGACAGGGGGCGGAGTGGCTACACCTTC. It encodes CAITRDRGRSGYTF. V and J are TRBV10-3 and TRBJ1-2; 12 bases line up with TRBD1. Germline CDR1 ENHRY, CDR2 SYGVKD. This CDR3 contains 14 residues. Losses at the gene ends were 7 bases for V and 7 bases for J; bases not matched to a gene: 7.